This T cell receptor (beta chain) was captured in a study of post-analysis software for immune sequencing data. TCR beta cDNA libraries had unique molecular identifiers. In TCRdb, the PCR reads were re-called with MiXCR into one record per CDR3 protein. The sample records hundreds of thousands of distinct CDR3 sequences, just under 30% being singletons. Sequencing was done on a sample of blood. The source is a girl aged 5 to 17 with multiple sclerosis.

CDR3 region: CASSSPDRGRLDGYTF. Written as DNA, the CDR3 is TGCGCCAGCAGCTCGCCTGACAGGGGGCGCTTGGATGGCTACACCTTC. V gene TRBV5-1 combines with J gene TRBJ1-2, with 10 bases identical to TRBD1. The trim removed 3 bases at V and 6 bases at J, leaving 11 bases unmatched. The CDR3 has 16 amino acids. In germline, CDR1 is SGHRS, CDR2 YFSETQ.